The entry that follows covers one T cell receptor beta chain sequence. The data derive from a study of blood T cell repertoires in COVID-19. Study as a whole: Acute-phase and convalescent COVID-19 samples originated in the United States, Italy and Spain. In each case, the material was cDNA or gDNA derived from T cells, B-cell-depleted T cells, or PBMCs.

Repertoires were generated with immunoSEQ multiplex PCR, while TCRdb's copy carries only in-frame clones and drops some. The data show approximately 200,000 clones, just under 90% seen once. The clonotype was recovered from a man younger than 45 with COVID-19, enrolled during active disease. Material for sequencing was peripheral blood.

The CDR3 sequence: CASSSTGANEKLFF. CDR3 DNA: TGCGCCAGCAGTTCAACAGGGGCTAATGAAAAACTGTTTTTT. V usage is TRBV5-1 and J usage is TRBJ1-4; 7 nucleotides match TRBD1. The CDR3 contains 14 residues. Germline loops: CDR1 SGHRS, CDR2 YFSETQ. With 5 bases clipped from V and 3 bases from J, the junction kept 4 bases outside the gene matches. The full variable domain, with the rest looked up from reference TRBV5-1 and TRBJ1-4, is KAGVTQTPRYLIKTRGQQVTLSCSPISGHRSVSWYQQTPGQGLQFLFEYFSETQRNKGNFPGRFSGRQFSNSRSEMNVSTLELGDSALYLCASSSTGANEKLFFGSGTQLSVL.